Below, 2 T cell receptor beta chains from the same sample are listed, as sequenced in a study of T cells after somatic rescue of genetic block. Repertoires were generated with immunoSEQ multiplex PCR, while TCRdb's copy carries only in-frame clones and drops some. The repertoire holds 85,000 to 90,000 clones, with approximately 90% as singletons. The specimen was peripheral blood mononuclear cells (PBMCs). The receptors were sampled from a woman younger than 35.

This chain joins TRBV5-1 and TRBJ2-1, with 8 bases aligning to TRBD2. V lost 5 bases to trimming and J lost 3 bases; unmatched junction nucleotides: 7. The V gene's germline CDR1 is SGHRS and CDR2 YFSETQ. The CDR3 loop spans 15 amino acids. The CDR3 here is CASRYSGGDYNEQFF. As DNA, the CDR3 is TGCGCCAGCAGATACAGCGGGGGTGACTACAATGAGCAGTTCTTC.

A note on this clone: A read error may account for a junction end that differs from germline. J is TRBJ2-1 and V is TRBV7-7; 11 nucleotides match TRBD2. The germline CDR1 and CDR2 sequences are SSHAT and FNYEAQ (reference sequence). CDR3 length: 15 amino acids. The CDR3: CASSSTSGGYNEQFF. The CDR3, as DNA: TGTGCTAGCAGTTCAACTAGCGGGGGCTACAATGAGCAGTTCTTC.